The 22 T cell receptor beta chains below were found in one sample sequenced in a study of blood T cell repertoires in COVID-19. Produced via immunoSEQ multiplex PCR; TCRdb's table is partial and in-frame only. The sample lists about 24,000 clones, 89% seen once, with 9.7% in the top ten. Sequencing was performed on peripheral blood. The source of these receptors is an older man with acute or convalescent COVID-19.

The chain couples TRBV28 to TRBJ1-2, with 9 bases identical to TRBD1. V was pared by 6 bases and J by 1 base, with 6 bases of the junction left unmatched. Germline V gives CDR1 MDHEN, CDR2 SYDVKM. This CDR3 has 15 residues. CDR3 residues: CASRPGTGYNYGYTF. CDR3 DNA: TGTGCCAGCAGGCCCGGGACAGGGTATAACTATGGCTACACCTTC.

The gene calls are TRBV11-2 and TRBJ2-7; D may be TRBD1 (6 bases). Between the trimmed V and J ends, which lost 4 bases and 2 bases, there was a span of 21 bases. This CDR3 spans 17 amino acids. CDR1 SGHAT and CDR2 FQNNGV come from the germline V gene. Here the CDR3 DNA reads TGTGCCAGCAGCTCAATCCTGTCCCGGGACAAAGCCTACGAGCAGTACTTC. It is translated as CASSSILSRDKAYEQYF. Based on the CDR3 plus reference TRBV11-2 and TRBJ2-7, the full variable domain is EAGVAQSPRYKIIEKRQSVAFWCNPISGHATLYWYQQILGQGPKLLIQFQNNGVVDDSQLPKDRFSAERLKGVDSTLKIQPAKLEDSAVYLCASSSILSRDKAYEQYFGPGTRLTVT.

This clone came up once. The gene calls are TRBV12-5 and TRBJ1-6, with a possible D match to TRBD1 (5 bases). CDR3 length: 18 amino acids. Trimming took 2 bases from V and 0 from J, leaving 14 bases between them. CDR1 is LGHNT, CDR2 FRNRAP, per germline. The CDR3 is CASGLLLPQGSYNSPLHF. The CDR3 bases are TGTGCTAGTGGTTTGCTCCTACCTCAGGGCTCCTATAATTCACCCCTCCACTTT.

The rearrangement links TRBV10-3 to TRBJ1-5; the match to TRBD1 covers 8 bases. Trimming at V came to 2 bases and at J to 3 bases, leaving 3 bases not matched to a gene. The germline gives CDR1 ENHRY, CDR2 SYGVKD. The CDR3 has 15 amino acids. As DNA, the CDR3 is TGTGCCATCAGTGAGGCGGGACAGGCCAATCAGCCCCAGCATTTT. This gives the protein CAISEAGQANQPQHF.

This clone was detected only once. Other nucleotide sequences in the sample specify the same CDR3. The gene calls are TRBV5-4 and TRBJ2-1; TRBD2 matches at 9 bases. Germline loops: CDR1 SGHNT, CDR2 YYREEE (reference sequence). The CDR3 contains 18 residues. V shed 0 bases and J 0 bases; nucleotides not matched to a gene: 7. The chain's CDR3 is CASSLGARGGASYNEQFF. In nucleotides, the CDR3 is TGTGCCAGCAGCTTGGGGGCTCGCGGGGGGGCCTCCTACAATGAGCAGTTCTTC.

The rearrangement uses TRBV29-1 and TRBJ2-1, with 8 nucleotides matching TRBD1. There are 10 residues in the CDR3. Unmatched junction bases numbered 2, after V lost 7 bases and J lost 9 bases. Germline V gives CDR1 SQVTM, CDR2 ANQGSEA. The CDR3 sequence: CSADRAEQFF. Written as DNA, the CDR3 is TGCAGCGCGGACAGGGCTGAGCAGTTCTTC.

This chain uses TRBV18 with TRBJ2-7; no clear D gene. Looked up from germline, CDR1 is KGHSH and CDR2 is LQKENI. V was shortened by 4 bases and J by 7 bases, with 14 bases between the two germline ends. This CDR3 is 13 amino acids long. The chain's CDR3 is CASSRNGFGEQYF. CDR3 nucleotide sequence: TGTGCCAGCTCACGGAATGGCTTCGGGGAGCAGTACTTC.

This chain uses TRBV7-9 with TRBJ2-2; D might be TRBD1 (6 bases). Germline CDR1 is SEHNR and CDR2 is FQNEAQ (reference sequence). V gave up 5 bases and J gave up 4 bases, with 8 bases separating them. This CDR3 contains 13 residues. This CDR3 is CASSRTVTGELFF. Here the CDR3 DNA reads TGTGCCAGCAGCAGGACAGTCACCGGGGAGCTGTTTTTT. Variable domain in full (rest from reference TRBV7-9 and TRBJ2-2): DTGVSQNPRHKITKRGQNVTFRCDPISEHNRLYWYRQTLGQGPEFLTYFQNEAQLEKSRLLSDRFSAERPKGSFSTLEIQRTEQGDSAMYLCASSRTVTGELFFGEGSRLTVL.

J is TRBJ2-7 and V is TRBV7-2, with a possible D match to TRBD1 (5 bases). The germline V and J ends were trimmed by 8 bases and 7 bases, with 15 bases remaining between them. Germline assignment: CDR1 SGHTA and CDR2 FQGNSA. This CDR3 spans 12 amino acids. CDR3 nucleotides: TGTGCCAGCGGGGCCTTCTGGGGAGAGCAGTACTTC. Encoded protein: CASGAFWGEQYF.

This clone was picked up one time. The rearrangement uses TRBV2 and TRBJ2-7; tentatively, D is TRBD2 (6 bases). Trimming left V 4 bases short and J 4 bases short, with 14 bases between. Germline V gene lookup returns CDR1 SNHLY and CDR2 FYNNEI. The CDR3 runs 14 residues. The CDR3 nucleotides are TGTGCCAGCAGTGTGGGCTCCAGCGGGTACGAGCAGTACTTC. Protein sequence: CASSVGSSGYEQYF.

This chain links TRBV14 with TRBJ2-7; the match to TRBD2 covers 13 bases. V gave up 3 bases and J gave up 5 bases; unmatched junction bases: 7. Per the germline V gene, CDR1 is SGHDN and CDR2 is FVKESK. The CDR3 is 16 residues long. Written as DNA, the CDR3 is TGTGCCAGCAGCCAGAGGGGACTAGCGGGATACGACGAGCAGTACTTC. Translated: CASSQRGLAGYDEQYF.

The CDR3 region has the DNA TGTGCCAGCAGTGAAGTAGCGGGAAACTACAATGAGCAGTTCTTC. This gives the protein CASSEVAGNYNEQFF. The V gene is TRBV6-1, the J gene TRBJ2-1; TRBD2 aligns across 8 bases. The CDR3 consists of 15 residues. V lost 1 base and J lost 3; bases outside the gene matches: 2. CDR1 and CDR2 (germline): MNHNS, SASEGT.

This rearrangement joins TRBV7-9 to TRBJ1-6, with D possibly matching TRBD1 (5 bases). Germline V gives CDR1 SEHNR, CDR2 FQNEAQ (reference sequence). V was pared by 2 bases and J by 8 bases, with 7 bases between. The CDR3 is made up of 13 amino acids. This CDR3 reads CASSLSGDSPLHF. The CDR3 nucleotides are TGTGCCAGCAGCTTATCGGGGGATTCACCCCTCCACTTT.

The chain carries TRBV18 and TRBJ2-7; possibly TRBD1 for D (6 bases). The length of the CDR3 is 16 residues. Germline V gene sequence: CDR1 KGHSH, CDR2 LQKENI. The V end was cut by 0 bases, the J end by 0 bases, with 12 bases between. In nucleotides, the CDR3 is TGTGCCAGCTCACCACCGCAGGGGCCGAGCTCCTACGAGCAGTACTTC. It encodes CASSPPQGPSSYEQYF.

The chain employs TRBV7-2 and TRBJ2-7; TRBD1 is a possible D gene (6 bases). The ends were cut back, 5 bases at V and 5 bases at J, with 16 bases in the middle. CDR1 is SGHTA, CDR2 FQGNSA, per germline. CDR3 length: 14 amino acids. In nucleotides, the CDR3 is TGTGCCAGCAGCCGGACCCGGGACAACGACGAGCAGTACTTC. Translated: CASSRTRDNDEQYF.

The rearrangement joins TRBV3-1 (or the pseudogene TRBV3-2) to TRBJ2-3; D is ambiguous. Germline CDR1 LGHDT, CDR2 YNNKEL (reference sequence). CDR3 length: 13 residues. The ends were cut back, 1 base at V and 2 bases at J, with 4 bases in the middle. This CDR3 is CASSQGVTDTQYF. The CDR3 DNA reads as TGTGCCAGCAGCCAAGGAGTCACAGATACGCAGTATTTT.

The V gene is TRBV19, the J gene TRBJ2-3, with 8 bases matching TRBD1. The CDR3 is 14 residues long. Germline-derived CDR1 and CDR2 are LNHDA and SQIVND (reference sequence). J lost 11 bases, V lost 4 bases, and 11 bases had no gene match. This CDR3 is CASSSSLRGLGQYF. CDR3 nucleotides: TGTGCCAGTAGTAGCTCCCTCAGGGGGCTTGGGCAGTATTTT.

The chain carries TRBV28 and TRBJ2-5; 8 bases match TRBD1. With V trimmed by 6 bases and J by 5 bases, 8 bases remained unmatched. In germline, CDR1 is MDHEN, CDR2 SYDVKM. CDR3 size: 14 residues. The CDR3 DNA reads TGTGCCAGCAGACCGGACAGGGTATACGAGACCCAGTACTTC. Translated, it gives CASRPDRVYETQYF.

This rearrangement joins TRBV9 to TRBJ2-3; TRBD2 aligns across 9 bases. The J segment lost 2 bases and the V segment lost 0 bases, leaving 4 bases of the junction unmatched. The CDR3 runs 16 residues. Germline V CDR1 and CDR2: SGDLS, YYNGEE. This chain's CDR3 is CASSVGLAGITDTQYF. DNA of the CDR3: TGTGCCAGCAGCGTAGGCCTAGCGGGGATCACAGATACGCAGTATTTT.

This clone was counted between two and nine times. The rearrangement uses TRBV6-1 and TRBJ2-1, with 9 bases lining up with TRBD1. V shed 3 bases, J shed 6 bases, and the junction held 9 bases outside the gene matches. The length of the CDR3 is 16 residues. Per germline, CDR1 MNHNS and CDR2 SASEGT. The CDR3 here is CASSESPGTGFNEQFF. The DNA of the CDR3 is TGTGCCAGCAGTGAGTCCCCCGGGACAGGGTTCAATGAGCAGTTCTTC.

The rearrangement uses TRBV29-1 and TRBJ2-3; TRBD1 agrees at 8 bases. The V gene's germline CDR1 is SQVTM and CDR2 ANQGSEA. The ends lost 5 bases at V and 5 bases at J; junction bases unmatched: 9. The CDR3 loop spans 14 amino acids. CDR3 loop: CSVSGQGVIDTQYF. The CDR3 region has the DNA TGCAGCGTTTCCGGACAGGGAGTGATAGATACGCAGTATTTT.

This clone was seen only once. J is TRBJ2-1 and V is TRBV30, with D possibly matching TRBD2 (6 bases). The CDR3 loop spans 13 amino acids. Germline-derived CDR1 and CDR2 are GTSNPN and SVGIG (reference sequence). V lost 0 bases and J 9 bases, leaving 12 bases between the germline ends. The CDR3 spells CAWSVLVGGEQFF. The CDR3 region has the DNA TGTGCCTGGAGTGTTCTGGTGGGGGGTGAGCAGTTCTTC.